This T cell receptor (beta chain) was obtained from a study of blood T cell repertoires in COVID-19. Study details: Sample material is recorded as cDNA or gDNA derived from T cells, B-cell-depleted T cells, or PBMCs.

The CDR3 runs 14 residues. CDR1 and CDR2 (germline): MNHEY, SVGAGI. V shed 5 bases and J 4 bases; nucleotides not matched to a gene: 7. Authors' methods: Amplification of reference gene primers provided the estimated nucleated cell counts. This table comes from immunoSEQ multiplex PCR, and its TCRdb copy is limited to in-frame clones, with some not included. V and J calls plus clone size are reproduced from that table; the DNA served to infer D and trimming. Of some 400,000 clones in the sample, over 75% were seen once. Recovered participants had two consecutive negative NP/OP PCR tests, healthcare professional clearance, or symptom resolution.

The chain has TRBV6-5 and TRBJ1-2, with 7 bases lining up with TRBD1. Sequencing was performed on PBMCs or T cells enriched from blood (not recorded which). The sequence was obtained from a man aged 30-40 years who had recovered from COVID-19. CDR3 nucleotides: TGTGCCAGCAGTAACTGGGACAGTCCCTATGGCTACACCTTC. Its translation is CASSNWDSPYGYTF.